These 2 T cell receptor beta chains were sequenced from one sample in a study of blood T cell repertoires in COVID-19. TCRdb keeps only in-frame clones here, not all; method: immunoSEQ multiplex PCR. The repertoire has approximately 200,000 clones, 70% to 90% of them found once; the top ten carry over 2.5%. The sample was peripheral blood. The receptors originated from a man aged 50 to 59 who had recovered from COVID-19.

This chain connects TRBV24-1 to TRBJ2-2; a possible D gene is TRBD2 (5 bases). V lost 0 bases to trimming and J lost 3 bases, with 7 bases between them. The germline gives CDR1 KGHDR, CDR2 SFDVKD. This CDR3 is built from 15 residues. In DNA form, the CDR3 reads TGTGCCACCAGTGATTTGCCACTAGACACCGGGGAGCTGTTTTTT. Its translation: CATSDLPLDTGELFF.

This clone was seen once. The chain is built from TRBV5-8 and TRBJ2-3; D ambiguous. Germline V CDR1 and CDR2: SGHTS, YDEGEE. The ends were cut back, 4 bases at V and 3 bases at J, with 6 bases in the middle. The CDR3 runs to 12 residues. The CDR3 sequence is CASSRQTDTQYF. CDR3 bases: TGTGCCAGCAGCAGACAAACAGATACGCAGTATTTT.